One and the same sample provided the 7 T cell receptor beta chains below, sequenced in a study of blood T cell repertoires in COVID-19 (TCRdb year 2020). The library was obtained by the immunoSEQ multiplex PCR assay. TCRdb obtained this table from immuneACCESS and retained in-frame rearrangements with V and J assigned. These tables miss some clones; where compared with another copy, unresolved V genes account for less than half of the shortfall, and the remainder is unexplained. The sample data list 70,000 to 95,000 clones, and roughly 80% of these were observed just once. Clones ranked in the top ten supply 10% to 15% of the sample. Sequenced material: peripheral blood. The source is a woman aged 70-85 years with active or convalescent COVID-19.

The chain recombines TRBV4-1 with TRBJ1-4; maybe TRBD1 (6 bases). Germline loops: CDR1 MGHRA, CDR2 YSYEKL. Trimming removed 1 base from V and 4 bases from J, with 13 bases in between. This CDR3 region has 16 residues. The CDR3 DNA reads as TGCGCCAGCAGCCAAGTAGGGGACACTCTTAATGAAAAACTGTTTTTT. As protein: CASSQVGDTLNEKLFF.

The V call is TRBV10-1, the J call TRBJ2-1, with 9 bases that match TRBD2. This CDR3 region has 15 residues. The V segment lost 6 bases and the J segment 3 bases; nucleotides outside the gene matches: 6. The germline gives CDR1 WNHNN, CDR2 SYGVQD (reference sequence). The CDR3 DNA reads TGCGCCAGCAGCCAATTAGCGGGGGTCTACAATGAGCAGTTCTTC. Translation gives CASSQLAGVYNEQFF.

The rearrangement joins TRBV20-1 to TRBJ2-1; unclear D gene. V was clipped by 5 bases and J by 5 bases, with 7 bases between them. This CDR3 contains 11 residues. Germline V CDR1 and CDR2: DFQATT, SNEGSKA (reference sequence). CDR3 DNA: TGCAGTGCTTCAGACAACAATGAGCAGTTCTTC. It translates to CSASDNNEQFF.

This chain connects TRBV18 to TRBJ2-1, with 11 bases fitting TRBD2. The J segment lost 4 bases and the V segment lost 1 base, leaving 3 bases of the junction unmatched. Germline loops: CDR1 KGHSH, CDR2 LQKENI. This CDR3 has 16 amino acids. CDR3 residues: CASSPLGLAEYNEQFF. CDR3 coding DNA: TGTGCCAGCTCACCACTGGGACTAGCGGAATACAATGAGCAGTTCTTC.

The chain carries TRBV9 and TRBJ2-1; D not certain. The CDR3 is 13 amino acids. Between the trimmed V and J ends, which lost 1 base and 6 bases, there was a span of 8 bases. From germline, CDR1 is SGDLS and CDR2 YYNGEE. The CDR3 protein is CASSVSVPNEQFF. The CDR3 bases are TGTGCCAGCAGCGTATCGGTTCCCAATGAGCAGTTCTTC.

This clone was observed a handful of times. The chain combines TRBV7-2 with TRBJ2-7; 10 bases map to TRBD2. CDR1 is SGHTA and CDR2 is FQGNSA in the germline V gene. The V and J ends lost 4 bases and 3 bases, in that order; junction bases with no gene match: 3. There are 14 residues in the CDR3. CDR3 residues: CASSSSSGGYEQYF. The CDR3, as DNA: TGTGCCAGCAGCTCGTCTAGCGGGGGCTACGAGCAGTACTTC.

This rearrangement joins TRBV9 to TRBJ1-3; possibly TRBD1 for D (5 bases). V was pared by 4 bases and J by 0 bases, with 20 bases between. The CDR3 is 18 residues long. Germline CDR1 is SGDLS and CDR2 is YYNGEE. The CDR3 is CASSPTPARVPSGNTIYF. CDR3 sequence (DNA): TGTGCCAGCAGCCCGACACCCGCCAGGGTCCCCTCTGGAAACACCATATATTTT.